The 30 T cell receptor beta chains listed next were all sequenced from one sample in a study of PD-1 blockade in classical Hodgkin lymphoma. No patient escaped relapse after autologous stem cell transplantation, and brentuximab vedotin exposure varied. Profiled with immunoSEQ multiplex PCR; TCRdb holds only in-frame clones, not every one. The table has tens of thousands of clones, about three quarters seen once. Material: peripheral blood mononuclear cells (PBMCs), obtained before the second cycle of nivolumab. Source of these receptors: a human donor with classical Hodgkin lymphoma.

A word on this clone: Germline is not matched at one junction end, which may reflect a read error. The chain employs TRBV27 and TRBJ2-7; TRBD2 matches 9 bases. The germline gives CDR1 MNHEY, CDR2 SMNVEV (reference sequence). CDR3 length: 15 amino acids. Here the CDR3 DNA reads TGTGCCAGCAGTTTAGGGCGGGGGGGCTCCCACGAGCAGTACTTC. Translating gives CASSLGRGGSHEQYF.

This rearrangement joins TRBV7-3 to TRBJ1-1; possible D gene TRBD1, 6 bases. The germline CDR1 and CDR2 sequences are SGHTA and FQGTGA. The CDR3 sequence is 14 residues long. V gave up 4 bases and J gave up 5 bases, with 14 bases separating them. CDR3: CASSSSTRGTEAFF. The CDR3 coding sequence is TGTGCCAGCAGCTCCTCTACCAGGGGAACTGAAGCTTTCTTT.

This chain links TRBV6-5 with TRBJ1-1; unclear D gene. The CDR3 has 13 amino acids. CDR1 is MNHEY and CDR2 is SVGAGI in the germline V gene. Trimming shortened V by 6 bases and J by 0 bases, and 8 bases separated the two germline ends. The CDR3 region is CASSLDMNTEAFF. CDR3 bases: TGTGCCAGCAGCCTAGATATGAACACTGAAGCTTTCTTT.

The rearrangement links TRBV5-1 to TRBJ1-2, with TRBD1 as a possible D gene (6 bases). The V end was cut by 0 bases, the J end by 3 bases, with 6 bases between. Germline lookup yields CDR1 SGHRS and CDR2 YFSETQ. The CDR3 length is 13 residues. CDR3 coding DNA: TGCGCCAGCAGCTTGGAGGGGGACTATGGCTACACCTTC. Translated: CASSLEGDYGYTF.

This clone has just a few counts. V gene TRBV11-2 combines with J gene TRBJ1-1; D not resolved. Trimming cost V 5 bases and J 3 bases, with 10 bases left between them. Germline loops: CDR1 SGHAT, CDR2 FQNNGV. The CDR3 consists of 13 residues. Here the CDR3 reads CASSRLTDTEAFF. In nucleotides, the CDR3 is TGTGCCAGCAGCCGACTTACGGACACTGAAGCTTTCTTT.

The rearrangement links TRBV14 to TRBJ2-7; the D gene is possibly TRBD2 (5 bases). V shed 4 bases and J shed 2 bases, with 18 bases lying between them. This CDR3 spans 16 amino acids. CDR1 is SGHDN, CDR2 FVKESK, per germline. DNA for the CDR3: TGTGCCAGCAGCCCTTGGACTCCTCTAGGTACCTACGAGCAGTACTTC. This encodes CASSPWTPLGTYEQYF.

This sequence joins TRBV29-1 and TRBJ1-1, with D hard to call. The CDR3 totals 13 residues. V dropped 0 bases and J dropped 1 base, with 6 bases sitting between them. The germline V gene has CDR1 SQVTM and CDR2 ANQGSEA. The CDR3 nucleotides read TGCAGCGTTGAAGAAAACAGGAACACTGAAGCTTTCTTT. It codes for CSVEENRNTEAFF.

The genes are TRBV5-1 and TRBJ2-5; no clear D. The ends were cut back, 0 bases at V and 5 bases at J, with 8 bases in the middle. Germline CDR1 is SGHRS and CDR2 is YFSETQ. This CDR3 has 13 residues. The CDR3: CASSLGGLETQYF. CDR3 coding DNA: TGCGCCAGCAGCTTGGGGGGATTGGAGACCCAGTACTTC.

This clone was detected only once. The rearrangement links TRBV6-1 to TRBJ2-5; unclear D gene. The assigned J gene may be wrong: the sequence end matches TRBJ2-7 better. The CDR3 spans 14 residues. Germline V CDR1 and CDR2: MNHNS, SASEGT. The CDR3 here is CASSVGIHSYEQYF. CDR3 coding DNA: TGTGCCAGCAGTGTCGGCATCCACTCCTACGAGCAGTACTTC.

This clone was detected once. The V gene is TRBV18, the J gene TRBJ2-3; D ambiguous. V lost 6 bases and J 0 bases, leaving 4 bases between the germline ends. Germline V gene sequence: CDR1 KGHSH, CDR2 LQKENI. There are 12 residues in the CDR3. CDR3 coding DNA: TGTGCCAGCTCCCGAAGCACAGATACGCAGTATTTT. This encodes CASSRSTDTQYF.

The chain uses TRBV2 and TRBJ1-3; D is ambiguous. This CDR3 is built from 14 residues. From germline, CDR1 is SNHLY and CDR2 FYNNEI. The V gene lost 4 bases and the J gene lost 3 bases, with 10 bases spanning the gap. This chain's CDR3 is CASSVSRVGNTIYF. DNA for the CDR3: TGTGCCAGCAGTGTCAGTAGGGTTGGAAACACCATATATTTT.

This clone occurred once. The chain employs TRBV9 and TRBJ2-5; 12 nucleotides line up with TRBD2. V lost 0 bases, J lost 5 bases, and 2 bases stayed unmatched. This CDR3 is 15 amino acids long. The germline V gene has CDR1 SGDLS and CDR2 YYNGEE. The CDR3 nucleotides are TGTGCCAGCAGCGTAGCCACTAGCGGGGGGGAGACCCAGTACTTC. Protein sequence: CASSVATSGGETQYF.

The chain is built from TRBV6-5 and TRBJ1-1; 9 bases fit TRBD1. Germline V lookup: CDR1 MNHEY, CDR2 SVGAGI. The CDR3 consists of 13 residues. Trimming at V came to 7 bases and at J to 11 bases, leaving 11 bases not matched to a gene. CDR3 protein: CASTPGQGLGAFF. CDR3 sequence (DNA): TGTGCCAGCACCCCGGGACAGGGCTTGGGGGCTTTCTTT.

V is TRBV12-5 and J is TRBJ2-1; D not resolved. Germline loops: CDR1 LGHNT, CDR2 FRNRAP. This CDR3 is built from 15 residues. V was clipped by 5 bases and J by 2 bases, with 13 bases between them. The CDR3 sequence is CASGPGNPPYNEQFF. The CDR3 DNA follows: TGTGCTAGTGGTCCAGGTAATCCTCCCTACAATGAGCAGTTCTTC.

The chain has TRBV9 and TRBJ1-4, with TRBD1 identical over 8 bases. The germline V gene has CDR1 SGDLS and CDR2 YYNGEE. Trimming cost V 5 bases and J 3 bases; bases outside gene matches: 15. The CDR3 has 18 residues. This chain's CDR3 is CASSRGGGQGGANEKLFF. DNA for the CDR3: TGTGCCAGCAGTAGGGGAGGAGGACAGGGCGGTGCTAATGAAAAACTGTTTTTT.

This clone has only a few counts. This rearrangement joins TRBV19 to TRBJ1-2; D not resolved. Trimming left V 8 bases short and J 5 bases short, with 21 bases between. This CDR3 comprises 15 residues. In germline, CDR1 is LNHDA, CDR2 SQIVND (reference sequence). CDR3 sequence (DNA): TGTGCCAGTTGGGGAGCCTTTAACGGTAGATATGGCTACACCTTC. Amino acids: CASWGAFNGRYGYTF.

The rearrangement joins TRBV5-4 to TRBJ2-3, with 7 bases fitting TRBD2. The CDR3 sequence is 16 residues long. V lost 7 bases to trimming and J lost 2 bases; unmatched junction nucleotides: 13. Per germline, CDR1 SGHNT and CDR2 YYREEE (reference sequence). CDR3 residues: CASGSGKGPHTDTQYF. The CDR3 DNA is TGTGCCAGCGGGAGCGGGAAGGGTCCCCACACAGATACGCAGTATTTT.

The chain couples TRBV29-1 to TRBJ2-2; TRBD1 agrees at 7 bases. The CDR3 has 15 residues. With 6 bases clipped from V and 4 bases from J, the junction kept 11 bases outside the gene matches. CDR1 and CDR2 (germline): SQVTM, ANQGSEA. The CDR3 region is CSVMGQLGFTGELFF. Here the CDR3 DNA reads TGCAGCGTCATGGGACAGTTGGGCTTCACCGGGGAGCTGTTTTTT.

The DNA of the CDR3 is TGTGCCAGTTCCGGGACAGGGGGCGCGGGGTACGAGCAGTACTTC. Translating it yields CASSGTGGAGYEQYF. The V call is TRBV19, the J call TRBJ2-7; 12 nucleotides match TRBD1. The CDR3 sequence is 15 residues long. Germline CDR1 and CDR2: LNHDA and SQIVND (reference sequence). The J segment lost 4 bases and the V segment lost 8 bases, leaving 9 bases of the junction unmatched.

This chain joins TRBV4-1 and TRBJ1-2; TRBD1 might be the D (6 bases). There are 16 residues in the CDR3. Between the trimmed V and J ends, which lost 0 bases and 8 bases, there was a span of 19 bases. From germline, CDR1 is MGHRA and CDR2 YSYEKL. CDR3 bases: TGCGCCAGCAGCCAAGATCCGTTCCGGGGGGCGCTCGGCTACACCTTC. Amino acid sequence: CASSQDPFRGALGYTF.

This clone came up once. The rearrangement joins TRBV6-1 to TRBJ1-2; TRBD1 might be the D (5 bases). CDR1 is MNHNS and CDR2 is SASEGT in the germline V gene. V lost 0 bases and J 7 bases, leaving 15 bases between the germline ends. This CDR3 is 15 amino acids long. The DNA for the CDR3 is TGTGCCAGCAGTGAAGCACGGGGAGGAGGGGTTGGCTACACCTTC. Amino acids: CASSEARGGGVGYTF.

This sequence joins TRBV10-3 and TRBJ2-7, with TRBD1 as a possible D gene (5 bases). The CDR3 loop spans 15 amino acids. V gave up 4 bases and J gave up 4 bases, with 17 bases separating them. Germline CDR1 reads ENHRY; CDR2 reads SYGVKD. The CDR3 sequence: CAISGRGQGWYEQYF. CDR3 coding DNA: TGTGCCATCAGTGGCCGAGGACAAGGGTGGTACGAGCAGTACTTC.

The chain uses TRBV5-1 and TRBJ2-1; D is unclear. CDR1 is SGHRS, CDR2 YFSETQ, per germline. Trimming cost V 4 bases and J 7 bases, with 12 bases left between them. The CDR3 is made up of 13 amino acids. This CDR3 reads CASSRTYSNEQFF. The CDR3 DNA is TGCGCCAGCAGCCGTACCTATAGTAATGAGCAGTTCTTC.

A single count supports this clone. J is TRBJ2-2 and V is TRBV7-2; D may be TRBD2 (5 bases). In germline, CDR1 is SGHTA, CDR2 FQGNSA. There are 17 residues in the CDR3. V dropped 2 bases and J dropped 3 bases, with 16 bases sitting between them. The CDR3, as DNA: TGTGCCAGCAGCTTATTCTGGAGGCCCGGGGACACCGGGGAGCTGTTTTTT. Translated, it gives CASSLFWRPGDTGELFF.

This clone showed up just once. The CDR3 nucleotides are TGTGCCAGCTCACGTAGAGGACAGGGGCAAGAGACCCAGTACTTC. Residues: CASSRRGQGQETQYF. V usage is TRBV18 and J usage is TRBJ2-5; 9 bases align to TRBD1. Germline values: CDR1 KGHSH, CDR2 LQKENI. This CDR3 contains 15 residues. Trimming cost V 4 bases and J 2 bases; bases outside gene matches: 5.

The chain links TRBV21-1 to TRBJ1-5; TRBD1, the table's D call, was not compared with the DNA. TRBV21-1 is flagged as a pseudogene. This CDR3 has 16 residues. The CDR3 nucleotides read TGTGCCAGCAGCAAACGGGTCCAGGGTTTAAGTCAGCCCCAGCATTTT. Its protein is CASSKRVQGLSQPQHF.

This chain uses TRBV27 with TRBJ2-1; 8 bases fit TRBD1. Germline loops: CDR1 MNHEY, CDR2 SMNVEV (reference sequence). This CDR3 spans 14 amino acids. The junction had 3 bases not matched to a gene; V was cut back by 3 bases and J by 5 bases. CDR3 region: CASSFGQGNNEQFF. CDR3 bases: TGTGCCAGCAGTTTCGGACAGGGCAACAATGAGCAGTTCTTC.

The sample holds a few counts of this clone. The rearrangement joins TRBV11-2 to TRBJ2-1, with TRBD2 identical over 9 bases. CDR1 is SGHAT and CDR2 is FQNNGV in the germline V gene. The V gene end was trimmed by 5 bases and the J gene end by 7 bases; junction bases not matched to a gene: 9. The CDR3 covers 15 residues. The CDR3 region has the DNA TGTGCCAGCAGCCCCGGCGGGGGGGCCTTGAATGAGCAGTTCTTC. Translation gives CASSPGGGALNEQFF.

The V gene is TRBV5-1, the J gene TRBJ1-2; maybe TRBD1 (5 bases). The V gene's germline CDR1 is SGHRS and CDR2 YFSETQ. The CDR3 totals 13 residues. V dropped 3 bases and J dropped 10 bases, with 16 bases sitting between them. The CDR3 coding sequence is TGCGCCAGCAGCTGGGACCCCGCTGGAGCCTACACCTTC. Amino acid sequence: CASSWDPAGAYTF. Full variable domain (remainder filled in from reference TRBV5-1 and TRBJ1-2): KAGVTQTPRYLIKTRGQQVTLSCSPISGHRSVSWYQQTPGQGLQFLFEYFSETQRNKGNFPGRFSGRQFSNSRSEMNVSTLELGDSALYLCASSWDPAGAYTFGSGTRLTVV.

The V gene is TRBV6-5, the J gene TRBJ2-7; 7 bases line up with TRBD2. CDR1 is MNHEY and CDR2 is SVGAGI in the germline V gene. The CDR3 covers 10 residues. CDR3 bases: TGTGCAGCGGGGACGGGGGAGCAGTACTTC. Protein: CAAGTGEQYF.